This T cell receptor beta chain was sequenced during a study of CD8 T cells in seronegative destructive rheumatoid arthritis (dated by TCRdb to 2019 to 2021). Study-level background: Seven of the eight CND-RA patients were receiving biological drugs at sampling. The seropositive RA, seronegative RA and healthy control comparison cohorts were taken from a previously published TCRbeta dataset and were not newly sequenced. The study compared peripheral CD8+ TCRbeta repertoires from patients with CCP-negative destructive rheumatoid arthritis (CND-RA) against repertoires from newly diagnosed seropositive RA, seronegative RA and healthy controls. The paper's findings and limits, for the study overall: Across the roughly 110,000 clonotypes tested, no public clonotype enrichment survived Benjamini-Hochberg correction. More CMV-reactive and fewer influenza A-reactive CD8+ TCRbeta sequences were observed in CND-RA repertoires than in controls and other RA subtypes. A distinct set of enriched public clonotypes appeared to be present in CND-RA patients, and the authors interpreted this finding as support for a separate disease subset. The study acknowledged the small size of the CND-RA cohort as a limitation. Without diagnostic samples, TCR repertoire differences may partly reflect poor disease control over the years rather than being present at onset. With age adjusted for, CD8+ TCRbeta repertoires in CND-RA patients appeared less diverse and more clonal than repertoires in other RA subtypes.

A negative result on the clinical CCP2 antibody test was shown by CND-RA patients, and progression of joint destruction was observed despite active therapy. Every CND-RA patient had failed conventional anti-rheumatic therapy and showed typical joint destruction in the wrists and ankles. CND-RA patients were sampled after long disease histories, spanning decades in several cases, rather than at diagnosis. Roughly 47 millilitres of EDTA-anticoagulated peripheral blood were collected from each patient. Density gradient separation with Ficoll-Paque PLUS was used to isolate peripheral blood mononuclear cells. CD8+ cells were isolated from fresh or cryopreserved PBMCs by AutoMACS magnetic bead positive selection, with purity checked by flow cytometry. Nucleospin Tissue or Tissue XS kits were used to extract genomic DNA, which was then quantified on a Qubit 2.0 fluorometer. Including the terminal cysteine and phenylalanine, the CDR3 comprises 13 residues. Of the read, only the CDR3 DNA is kept; its 39 bases are in frame from base 1. V lost 1 base and J lost 7 bases; the stretch between them is 12 bases long. The germline V gene specifies SGHRS as CDR1 and YFSETQ as CDR2.

Worth noting for this clone: Its antigen has not been determined. Base qualities are not provided; no much larger clone lies one nucleotide away.

Following the manufacturer's instructions, genomic DNA from CD8+ cells served as the input for TCRbeta sequencing. TCRbeta sequencing used the immunoSEQ assay and was run at a genomics technology centre in Finland. The paper's processing steps were these. The clonotype tables produced by the immunoSEQ preprocessing pipeline were converted into VDJtools format, and any non-productive clonotypes were filtered out. Samples below 10,000 reads were excluded and the rest subsampled to 10,000 reads; most of the eight CND-RA samples passed. Using the VDJtools CalcDiversityStats function on data subsampled to 10,000 reads, the Shannon-Wiener, Simpson and clonality indices were calculated. To infer antigen specificity, non-singleton TCRbeta clonotypes were hard-matched against VDJdb, meaning no mismatches were allowed. CDR3 sequences that differed by a single amino acid (Hamming distance 1) were grouped into clusters that potentially share antigen targets. Group enrichment of public clonotypes was tested with one-sided Fisher's exact tests after groups were resampled to six samples, with the procedure repeated ten times. TCRdb mirrors the immuneACCESS table, restricted to in-frame sequences. Some clones are absent from its copies; in checked studies, under half trace to an unresolved V gene, and the reason for the others is unknown. V and J calls and clone size are given by that table; D and trimming were obtained from the DNA. The sample profile shows 10,000 to 15,000 clones; around 83% of them were found once. The ten largest clones add up to approximately 26% of the sample.

The chain is assembled from TRBV5-1 and TRBJ2-7; TRBD1 is perhaps the D gene, given 5 matching bases. Material for sequencing was CD8+ T cells from blood. This receptor was taken from a woman between 30 and 50 years old with seronegative destructive rheumatoid arthritis. CDR3 loop: CASSLSPRDEQYF. The DNA reads TGCGCCAGCAGCTTGAGTCCCAGGGATGAGCAGTACTTC.